Following are 13 T cell receptor beta chains from one sample sequenced in a study of identical twins (dated by TCRdb to the mid-2010s). To prepare the library, 5' RACE was applied. For sequencing, an Illumina HiSeq 2000 was employed. Using fastp at Q25 and MiXCR, TCRdb reprocessed the public reads and kept productive beta chains. All rows with the same CDR3 protein become a single entry with the most common DNA and genes. The sample table contains 400,000 to 500,000 distinct CDR3 sequences; only one count was recorded for around an eighth of them. The ten biggest clones cover about 0.97% of the sample. These sequences were also reported in another study, on yellow fever vaccine responses in identical twins.

The material sequenced was CD4+ T cells sorted from blood. Every receptor here comes from a woman younger than 30 in good health.

This clonotype was picked up many times. The chain carries TRBV12-3 or TRBV12-4 and TRBJ1-6; D not resolved. The CDR3 contains 11 residues. Trimming cost V 5 bases and J 9 bases, with 5 bases left between them. DNA of the CDR3: TGTGCCAGCAGTCCCGGTTCACCCCTCCACTTT. It is translated as CASSPGSPLHF.

Only one count was recorded for this clonotype. The chain combines TRBV5-4 with TRBJ2-2, with a weak D call TRBD2 (6 bases). The ends were cut back, 1 base at V and 5 bases at J, with 12 bases in the middle. This CDR3 has 15 residues. CDR1 is SGHNT, CDR2 YYREEE, per germline (reference sequence). This CDR3 is CASSLYQGLTGELFF. CDR3 sequence (DNA): TGTGCCAGCAGCTTGTATCAGGGACTGACCGGGGAGCTGTTTTTT.

J is TRBJ2-1 and V is TRBV7-2; D ambiguous. V was shortened by 5 bases and J by 6 bases, with 8 bases between the two germline ends. The CDR3 extends over 12 amino acids. CDR1 SGHTA and CDR2 FQGNSA come from the germline V gene. The CDR3, as DNA: TGTGCCAGCAGCCCTTATCGCAATGAGCAGTTCTTC. It translates to CASSPYRNEQFF.

This clonotype was seen a few times. This chain joins TRBV5-1 and TRBJ1-5, with D possibly being TRBD1 (6 bases). Germline V gene sequence: CDR1 SGHRS, CDR2 YFSETQ. This CDR3 comprises 14 residues. Trimming took 4 bases from V and 5 from J, leaving 13 bases between them. CDR3 bases: TGCGCCAGCAGCGAAGGGGGTCTGCATCAGCCCCAGCATTTT. As protein: CASSEGGLHQPQHF.

Notes on this clonotype: The junction departs from germline at one end; a sequencing error may be responsible. This chain connects TRBV27 to TRBJ2-1; 12 bases fit TRBD2. Per germline, CDR1 MNHEY and CDR2 SMNVEV (reference sequence). The CDR3 loop spans 15 amino acids. CDR3 sequence reads: CASRPLAGGPNERFF. In DNA form, the CDR3 reads TGTGCCAGCAGACCTCTAGCGGGGGGGCCCAATGAGCGGTTCTTC.

This clonotype was counted only a few times. The V gene is TRBV20-1, the J gene TRBJ2-7, with 9 bases matching TRBD1. From germline, CDR1 is DFQATT and CDR2 SNEGSKA (reference sequence). V lost 2 bases, J lost 4 bases, and 9 bases stayed unmatched. The CDR3 has 15 residues. CDR3 loop: CSARNPGQGNYEQYF. The CDR3 nucleotides read TGCAGTGCTAGAAACCCGGGACAGGGTAATTACGAGCAGTACTTC.

This clonotype has ten or more counts. CDR3 DNA sequence: TGTGCCAGCAGCCAAAACCCCACCGTGGGGGGCACTGAAGCTTTCTTT. Protein product: CASSQNPTVGGTEAFF. The V and J genes are TRBV3-1 and TRBJ1-1; the D gene is possibly TRBD1 (5 bases). V gave up 2 bases and J gave up 4 bases, with 17 bases separating them. CDR3 size: 16 residues. Germline CDR1 is LGHDT and CDR2 is YNNKEL (reference sequence).

This clonotype has a handful of counts. The rearrangement joins TRBV5-1 to TRBJ1-2, with 7 bases identical to TRBD1. The germline gives CDR1 SGHRS, CDR2 YFSETQ. The CDR3 extends over 13 amino acids. Trimming removed 4 bases from V and 7 bases from J; junction bases left unmatched: 7. The CDR3 loop is CASSQEGAGGYTF. The CDR3 DNA follows: TGCGCCAGCAGCCAAGAGGGGGCAGGTGGCTACACCTTC.

In this sample, this clonotype turned up many times. This chain uses TRBV11-3 with TRBJ2-7; 10 bases map to TRBD1. The V and J ends lost 4 bases and 3 bases, in that order; junction bases with no gene match: 0. Germline lookup yields CDR1 SGHNT and CDR2 YENEEA. CDR3 length equals 13 residues. CDR3 nucleotide sequence: TGTGCCAGCAGCTGGGACAGGGGCTACGAGCAGTACTTC. It translates to CASSWDRGYEQYF.

This clonotype was observed a few times. This chain joins TRBV20-1 and TRBJ2-6; 9 bases map to TRBD1. V trimming: 3 bases; J trimming: 2 bases; junction bases outside the gene matches: 8. The germline V gene encodes CDR1 DFQATT and CDR2 SNEGSKA (reference sequence). This CDR3 contains 17 residues. The CDR3 loop is CSARAGTGTTGANVLTF. The CDR3 DNA sequence: TGCAGTGCTAGGGCCGGGACAGGGACTACTGGGGCCAACGTCCTGACTTTC.

This clonotype was detected only a few times. The chain combines TRBV5-1 with TRBJ2-5; D perhaps matches TRBD2 (6 bases). V was shortened by 2 bases and J by 6 bases, with 17 bases between the two germline ends. The CDR3 consists of 15 residues. CDR1 is SGHRS and CDR2 is YFSETQ in the germline V gene. In nucleotides, the CDR3 is TGCGCCAGCAGCTTTCTCCGGGACTCCGAAAAGACCCAGTACTTC. Translating it yields CASSFLRDSEKTQYF.

This clonotype has a handful of counts. The chain employs TRBV28 and TRBJ2-7; D tentatively fits TRBD1 or TRBD2 (5 bases each). CDR3 length: 12 amino acids. Germline assignment: CDR1 MDHEN and CDR2 SYDVKM. The V end lost 9 bases, the J end lost 3 bases, and 12 bases lay between the germline ends. The CDR3 is CASSGRLYEQYF. In DNA form, the CDR3 reads TGTGCCAGTTCGGGACGGCTCTACGAGCAGTACTTC.

This clonotype showed up many times. The chain is built from TRBV20-1 and TRBJ2-1, with 8 bases lining up with TRBD2. Germline assignment: CDR1 DFQATT and CDR2 SNEGSKA (reference sequence). The CDR3 totals 14 residues. The trim removed 2 bases at V and 6 bases at J, leaving 6 bases unmatched. CDR3 sequence (DNA): TGCAGTGCTAGACGGGGGGGCTCTGGCAATGAGCAGTTCTTC. Protein sequence: CSARRGGSGNEQFF.